The 22 T cell receptor beta chains given below trace back to one sample, sequenced in a study of regulatory T cells in long-lasting Graves disease. Combining iRepertoire HTBI primers with Arm-PCR of CDR3 regions, the authors built TCR beta libraries. TCRdb processed the multiplex PCR reads anew with MiXCR; each CDR3 protein has one entry. This table has some 450,000 distinct CDR3 sequences, 23% appearing once. Time point meaning: persistent/refractory GD, antithyroid drugs over 5 years with positive TRAb. From RNA extracted from PBMCs, the TCR library was made. The sample consisted of peripheral blood mononuclear cells (PBMCs), taken when the disease was refractory, from a patient treated with antithyroid drugs. These receptors all come from a female donor with Graves disease.

This clonotype was recorded many times. The chain recombines TRBV24-1 with TRBJ2-1; 10 bases fit TRBD1. CDR3 length: 14 amino acids. Germline trimming cut 10 bases from V and 5 bases from J; bases unmatched to any gene: 7. Germline CDR1 and CDR2: KGHDR and SFDVKD. The CDR3 region is CATTGTGVDNEQFF. DNA for the CDR3: TGTGCCACTACCGGGACAGGGGTTGACAATGAGCAGTTCTTC.

This clonotype was counted between two and nine times. The rearrangement joins TRBV6-2 or TRBV6-3 to TRBJ2-4, with 10 bases identical to TRBD2. V was pared by 4 bases and J by 9 bases, with 9 bases of the junction left unmatched. CDR3 size: 15 residues. Germline V gene sequence: CDR1 MNHEY, CDR2 SVGEGT. For the CDR3, the DNA is TGTGCCAGCAGTTGGGCTAGCGGGAGAGTTGGCATTCAGTACTTC. Protein sequence: CASSWASGRVGIQYF.

The rearrangement joins TRBV10-3 to TRBJ2-7; TRBD2 is a possible D gene (6 bases). Trimming removed 0 bases at V and 2 bases at J, with 11 bases between. CDR1 is ENHRY, CDR2 SYGVKD, per germline. The CDR3 consists of 15 residues. CDR3 nucleotides: TGTGCCATCAGTGAGTCGGGGGGATCTACCTACGAGCAGTACTTC. Protein: CAISESGGSTYEQYF.

Of note for this clonotype: The junction does not match germline at one end; this may be a read error. This rearrangement joins TRBV28 to TRBJ2-7; TRBD2 matches 13 bases. Germline V gives CDR1 MDHEN, CDR2 SYDVKM. The CDR3 runs to 16 residues. The CDR3 spells CASSEWTSGSRDEQCF. The CDR3 coding sequence is TGTGCCAGCAGTGAATGGACTAGCGGGAGTCGCGACGAGCAGTGCTTC.

In this sample, this clonotype turned up a few times. The chain joins TRBV3-1 to TRBJ2-4; 7 positions agree with TRBD1. The CDR3 totals 15 residues. Germline trimming cut 4 bases from V and 0 bases from J; bases unmatched to any gene: 3. The V gene's germline CDR1 is LGHDT and CDR2 YNNKEL (reference sequence). The CDR3 here is CASSPDRIAKNIQYF. For the CDR3, the DNA is TGTGCCAGCAGCCCGGACAGGATAGCCAAAAACATTCAGTACTTC.

This clonotype was observed many times. This chain connects TRBV11-2 to TRBJ1-6; D unresolved. CDR1 and CDR2 from the germline V gene are SGHAT and FQNNGV. The CDR3 has 19 amino acids. Trimming left V 5 bases short and J 0 bases short, with 20 bases between. CDR3 residues: CASSIGFSPPSSYNSPLHF. DNA of the CDR3: TGTGCCAGCAGCATAGGCTTTTCCCCTCCGAGCTCCTATAATTCACCCCTCCACTTT.

The chain recombines TRBV6-2 or TRBV6-3 with TRBJ2-7; weak D call: TRBD2 (5 bases). Germline V gives CDR1 MNHEY, CDR2 SVGEGT. Trimming took 5 bases from V and 6 from J, leaving 17 bases between them. The length of the CDR3 is 14 residues. CDR3 DNA sequence: TGTGCCAGCAGTACCGGCGAGAGGGCGCGCGAGCAGTACTTC. Translated: CASSTGERAREQYF.

The chain is built from TRBV5-1 and TRBJ1-1, with 7 bases lining up with TRBD1. This CDR3 has 14 amino acids. Trimming took 4 bases from V and 3 from J; bases not matched to a gene: 6. Germline V gives CDR1 SGHRS, CDR2 YFSETQ. CDR3: CASSPITGDTEAFF. The CDR3 nucleotides are TGCGCCAGCAGCCCAATTACAGGGGACACTGAAGCTTTCTTT.

The rearrangement joins TRBV19 to TRBJ2-2; TRBD1 or TRBD2 may be the D gene (5 bases each). CDR1 is LNHDA and CDR2 is SQIVND in the germline V gene (reference sequence). The germline V and J ends were trimmed by 11 bases and 6 bases, with 31 bases remaining between them. The length of the CDR3 is 18 residues. CDR3 amino acids: CAGSTNLGPPSVAGELFF. Written as DNA, the CDR3 is TGTGCCGGGTCCACAAATCTGGGACCCCCTTCGGTTGCCGGGGAGCTGTTTTTT.

The chain joins TRBV5-1 to TRBJ2-1, with D maybe TRBD1 (6 bases). The CDR3 covers 14 residues. Germline CDR1 SGHRS, CDR2 YFSETQ. Trimming cost V 4 bases and J 0 bases, with 8 bases left between them. CDR3 nucleotide sequence: TGCGCCAGCAGCGCGGACAGCTCCTACAATGAGCAGTTCTTC. Translating gives CASSADSSYNEQFF.

This clonotype was seen a handful of times. The chain has TRBV7-9 and TRBJ2-7; D is unclear. This CDR3 spans 15 amino acids. The germline V gene encodes CDR1 SEHNR and CDR2 FQNEAQ (reference sequence). Deletions cut 1 base from V and 0 bases from J, with 10 bases between. The CDR3 nucleotides read TGTGCCAGCAGCTTAGTATCGCTTAGCTCCTACGAGCAGTACTTC. Encoded protein: CASSLVSLSSYEQYF.

This clonotype appeared many times. This chain uses TRBV28 with TRBJ2-7, with 10 bases lining up with TRBD2. The CDR3 is 14 residues long. With V trimmed by 5 bases and J by 3 bases, 4 bases remained unmatched. Germline values: CDR1 MDHEN, CDR2 SYDVKM. Here the CDR3 reads CASSLLAGYYEQYF. DNA of the CDR3: TGTGCCAGCAGTCTACTAGCGGGGTACTACGAGCAGTACTTC.

Many counts were recorded for this clonotype. The rearrangement joins TRBV28 to TRBJ2-2, with 8 bases lining up with TRBD2. J gave up 6 bases and V 5 bases, and 8 bases lay outside the gene matches. This CDR3 has 15 amino acids. Germline V lookup: CDR1 MDHEN, CDR2 SYDVKM. CDR3 nucleotide sequence: TGTGCCAGCAGTACTGCGGGAGGTGGTTCCGGGGAGCTGTTTTTT. Protein sequence: CASSTAGGGSGELFF.

In its sample, this clonotype was seen many times. The chain links TRBV29-1 to TRBJ1-1; 12 bases are shared with TRBD1. The CDR3 is made up of 15 amino acids. The germline gives CDR1 SQVTM, CDR2 ANQGSEA. Trimming at V came to 5 bases and at J to 1 base, leaving 5 bases not matched to a gene. Written as DNA, the CDR3 is TGCAGCGTTACCGGGACAGGGGGCCAGAACACTGAAGCTTTCTTT. Translating it yields CSVTGTGGQNTEAFF.

This clonotype appeared many times. CDR3: CASSLRSGHSYEQYF. The CDR3 DNA follows: TGTGCCAGCAGTTTAAGAAGCGGTCACTCCTACGAGCAGTACTTC. The chain combines TRBV28 with TRBJ2-7; D might be TRBD2 (5 bases). In germline, CDR1 is MDHEN, CDR2 SYDVKM. This CDR3 comprises 15 residues. V gave up 2 bases and J gave up 0 bases, with 11 bases separating them.

This chain joins TRBV7-2 and TRBJ2-2, with D possibly TRBD2 on 6 matching bases. Between the trimmed V and J ends, which lost 4 bases and 6 bases, there was a span of 15 bases. The CDR3 contains 15 residues. The germline CDR1 and CDR2 sequences are SGHTA and FQGNSA. The CDR3 loop is CASSWLARGAGELFF. The CDR3 nucleotides read TGTGCCAGCAGCTGGCTAGCGAGAGGAGCCGGGGAGCTGTTTTTT.

The sample holds many counts of this clonotype. The chain couples TRBV2 to TRBJ2-5; D is unresolved. V shed 1 base and J shed 5 bases, with 11 bases lying between them. From germline, CDR1 is SNHLY and CDR2 FYNNEI. This CDR3 has 14 residues. CDR3 residues: CASSEGPYLETQYF. The CDR3 DNA reads TGTGCCAGCAGTGAAGGTCCGTACCTGGAGACCCAGTACTTC.

This chain uses TRBV4-2 with TRBJ1-1; D might be TRBD1 (6 bases). CDR1 is LGHNA and CDR2 is YNFKEQ in the germline V gene. The CDR3 sequence is 17 residues long. V lost 4 bases and J 0 bases, leaving 18 bases between the germline ends. This CDR3 is CASSRRTEPLVNTEAFF. In nucleotides, the CDR3 is TGTGCCAGCAGCCGACGGACAGAACCCCTCGTGAACACTGAAGCTTTCTTT.

The rearrangement uses TRBV7-9 and TRBJ2-2; 11 positions agree with TRBD1. Germline V CDR1 and CDR2: SEHNR, FQNEAQ (reference sequence). The junction had 15 bases not matched to a gene; V was cut back by 5 bases and J by 4 bases. The CDR3 extends over 19 amino acids. In nucleotides, the CDR3 is TGTGCCAGCAGCGCATACCGCGGGACAGGGGGAAAGGGCACCGGGGAGCTGTTTTTT. This codes for CASSAYRGTGGKGTGELFF.

The gene calls are TRBV14 and TRBJ1-1; D remains unclear. The CDR3 has 13 amino acids. Per the germline V gene, CDR1 is SGHDN and CDR2 is FVKESK. Deletions cut 0 bases from V and 6 bases from J, with 8 bases between. CDR3 sequence (DNA): TGTGCCAGCAGCCAAGAGGGGATCTCTGAAGCTTTCTTT. This codes for CASSQEGISEAFF. The complete variable domain, with remaining parts taken from reference TRBV14 and TRBJ1-1, reads EAGVTQFPSHSVIEKGQTVTLRCDPISGHDNLYWYRRVMGKEIKFLLHFVKESKQDESGMPNNRFLAERTGGTYSTLKVQPAELEDSGVYFCASSQEGISEAFFGQGTRLTVV.

This clonotype was observed many times. The gene calls are TRBV29-1 and TRBJ1-2; tentative D call: TRBD1 (6 bases). The length of the CDR3 is 12 residues. Deletions cut 4 bases from V and 4 bases from J, with 10 bases between. Germline loops: CDR1 SQVTM, CDR2 ANQGSEA. The CDR3 DNA reads as TGCAGCGTTGTTGGGGGCAGCTATGGCTACACCTTC. Translation: CSVVGGSYGYTF.

This clonotype showed up just a few times. This chain connects TRBV6-9 to TRBJ1-3; D is unresolved. Deletions cut 3 bases from V and 2 bases from J, with 11 bases between. This CDR3 region has 15 residues. Germline-derived CDR1 and CDR2 are MNHGY and SVAAGI. CDR3 coding DNA: TGTGCCAGCAGTTACGGGGTGTCAGCTGGAAACACCATATATTTT. This sequence encodes CASSYGVSAGNTIYF.